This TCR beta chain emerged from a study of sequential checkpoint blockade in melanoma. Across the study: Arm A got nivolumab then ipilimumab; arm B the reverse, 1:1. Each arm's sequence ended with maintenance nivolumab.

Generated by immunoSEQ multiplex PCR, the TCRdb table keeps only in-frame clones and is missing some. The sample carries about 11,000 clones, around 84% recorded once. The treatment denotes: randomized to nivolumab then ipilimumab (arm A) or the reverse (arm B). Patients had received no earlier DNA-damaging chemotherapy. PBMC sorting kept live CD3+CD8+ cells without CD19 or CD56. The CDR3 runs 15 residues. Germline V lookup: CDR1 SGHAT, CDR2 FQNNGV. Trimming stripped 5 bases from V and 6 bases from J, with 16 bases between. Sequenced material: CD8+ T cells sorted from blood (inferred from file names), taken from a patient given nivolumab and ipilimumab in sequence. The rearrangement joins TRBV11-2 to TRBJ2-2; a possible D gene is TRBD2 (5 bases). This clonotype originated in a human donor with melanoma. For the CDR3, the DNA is TGTGCCAGCAGCCTCGTACTAGAGCGGTCCGGGGAGCTGTTTTTT. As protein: CASSLVLERSGELFF.